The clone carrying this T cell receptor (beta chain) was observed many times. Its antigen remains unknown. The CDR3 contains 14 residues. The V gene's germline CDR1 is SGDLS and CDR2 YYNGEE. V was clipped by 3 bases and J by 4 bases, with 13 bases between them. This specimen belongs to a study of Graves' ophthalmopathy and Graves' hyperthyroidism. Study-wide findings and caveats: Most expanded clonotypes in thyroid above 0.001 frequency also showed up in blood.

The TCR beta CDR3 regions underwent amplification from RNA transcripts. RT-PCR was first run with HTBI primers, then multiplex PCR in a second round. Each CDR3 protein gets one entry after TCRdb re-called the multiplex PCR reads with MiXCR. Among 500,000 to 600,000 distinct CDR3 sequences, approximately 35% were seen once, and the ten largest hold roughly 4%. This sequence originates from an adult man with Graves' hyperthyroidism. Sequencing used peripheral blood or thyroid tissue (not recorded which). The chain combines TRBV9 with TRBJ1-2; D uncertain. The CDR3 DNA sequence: TGTGCCAGCAGCGAGGACGCCCCTTTCTATGGCTACACCTTC. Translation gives CASSEDAPFYGYTF. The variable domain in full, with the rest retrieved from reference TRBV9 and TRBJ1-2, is DSGVTQTPKHLITATGQRVTLRCSPRSGDLSVYWYQQSLDQGLQFLIQYYNGEERAKGNILERFSAQQFPDLHSELNLSSLELGDSALYFCASSEDAPFYGYTFGSGTRLTVV.